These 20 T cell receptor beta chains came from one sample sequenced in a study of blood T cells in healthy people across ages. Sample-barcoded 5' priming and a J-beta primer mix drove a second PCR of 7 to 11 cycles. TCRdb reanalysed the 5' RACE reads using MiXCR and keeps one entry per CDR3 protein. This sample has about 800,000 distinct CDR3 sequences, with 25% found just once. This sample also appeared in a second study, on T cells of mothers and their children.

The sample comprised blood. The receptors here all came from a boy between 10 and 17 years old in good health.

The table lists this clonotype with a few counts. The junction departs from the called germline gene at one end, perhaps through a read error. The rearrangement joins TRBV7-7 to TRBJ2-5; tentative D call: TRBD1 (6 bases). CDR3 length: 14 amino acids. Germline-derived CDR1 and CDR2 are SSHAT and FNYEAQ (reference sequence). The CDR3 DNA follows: TGTGCTAGCAGCATGACAGGACGCCAAGAGACCCAGTACTTC. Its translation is CASSMTGRQETQYF.

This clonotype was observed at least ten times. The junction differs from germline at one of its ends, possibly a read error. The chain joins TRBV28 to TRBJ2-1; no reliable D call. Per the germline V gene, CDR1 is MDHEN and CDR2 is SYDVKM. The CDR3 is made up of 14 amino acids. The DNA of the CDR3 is TGTGCCAGTAGTTTTAGGAGCTCCTACAATGAGCAGTTCTTC. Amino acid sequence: CASSFRSSYNEQFF.

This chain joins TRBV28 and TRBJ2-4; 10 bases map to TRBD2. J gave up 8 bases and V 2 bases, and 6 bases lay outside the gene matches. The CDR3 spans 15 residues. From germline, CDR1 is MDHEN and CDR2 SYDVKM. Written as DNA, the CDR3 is TGTGCCAGCAGTTTAGCTAGCGGGAGTGGTTACATTCAGTACTTC. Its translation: CASSLASGSGYIQYF. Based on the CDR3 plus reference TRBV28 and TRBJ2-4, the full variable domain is DVKVTQSSRYLVKRTGEKVFLECVQDMDHENMFWYRQDPGLGLRLIYFSYDVKMKEKGDIPEGYSVSREKKERFSLILESASTNQTSMYLCASSLASGSGYIQYFGAGTRLSVL.

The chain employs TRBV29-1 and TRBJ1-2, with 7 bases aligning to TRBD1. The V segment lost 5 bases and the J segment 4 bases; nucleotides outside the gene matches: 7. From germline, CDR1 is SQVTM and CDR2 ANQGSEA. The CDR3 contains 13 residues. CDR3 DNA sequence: TGCAGCGTTCGTACGACAGGGAGCTATGGCTACACCTTC. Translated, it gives CSVRTTGSYGYTF.

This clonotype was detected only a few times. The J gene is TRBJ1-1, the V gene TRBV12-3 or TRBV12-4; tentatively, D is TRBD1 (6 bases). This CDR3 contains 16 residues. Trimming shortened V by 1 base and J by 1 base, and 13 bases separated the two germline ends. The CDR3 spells CASSLEKVTGNTEAFF. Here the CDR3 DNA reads TGTGCCAGCAGTTTAGAAAAAGTGACAGGGAACACTGAAGCTTTCTTT.

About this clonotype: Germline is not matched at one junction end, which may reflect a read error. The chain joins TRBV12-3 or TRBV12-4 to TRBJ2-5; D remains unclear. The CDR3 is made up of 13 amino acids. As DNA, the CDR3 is TGTACCAGCAGTTTAGTTGAACAAGAGACCCAGTACTTC. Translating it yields CTSSLVEQETQYF.

The CDR3 protein is CASSQASGGEQFF. The DNA of the CDR3 is TGTGCCAGCAGCCAAGCTAGCGGGGGTGAGCAGTTCTTC. The V call is TRBV3-1, the J call TRBJ2-5; TRBD2 agrees at 10 bases. The assigned J gene may be wrong: the sequence end matches TRBJ2-1 better. The CDR3 has 13 amino acids. Germline CDR1 is LGHDT and CDR2 is YNNKEL (reference sequence).

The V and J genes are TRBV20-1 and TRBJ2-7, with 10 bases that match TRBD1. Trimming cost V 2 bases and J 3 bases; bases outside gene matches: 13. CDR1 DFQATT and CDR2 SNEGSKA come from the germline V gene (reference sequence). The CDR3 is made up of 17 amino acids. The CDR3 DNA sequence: TGCAGTGCTAGACTACCATCCGGGACAGGGGATGACTACGAGCAGTACTTC. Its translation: CSARLPSGTGDDYEQYF.

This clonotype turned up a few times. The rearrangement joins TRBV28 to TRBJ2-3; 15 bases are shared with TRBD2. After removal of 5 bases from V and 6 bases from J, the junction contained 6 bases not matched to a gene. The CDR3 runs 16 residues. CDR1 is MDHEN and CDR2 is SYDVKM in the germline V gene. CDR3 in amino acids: CASSLGLAGGLDTQYF. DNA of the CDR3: TGTGCCAGCAGTCTCGGACTAGCGGGGGGGTTGGATACGCAGTATTTT. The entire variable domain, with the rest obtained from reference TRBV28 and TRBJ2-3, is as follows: DVKVTQSSRYLVKRTGEKVFLECVQDMDHENMFWYRQDPGLGLRLIYFSYDVKMKEKGDIPEGYSVSREKKERFSLILESASTNQTSMYLCASSLGLAGGLDTQYFGPGTRLTVL.

The chain's CDR3 is CATGGPGNTIYF. CDR3 nucleotide sequence: TGTGCCACCGGTGGCCCTGGAAACACCATATATTTT. The chain recombines TRBV15 with TRBJ1-3; no clear D. The V gene lost 8 bases and the J gene lost 2 bases, with 7 bases spanning the gap. This CDR3 is 12 amino acids long. Germline V lookup: CDR1 LNHNV, CDR2 YYDKDF (reference sequence). Based on the CDR3 plus reference TRBV15 and TRBJ1-3, the full variable domain is DAMVIQNPRYQVTQFGKPVTLSCSQTLNHNVMYWYQQKSSQAPKLLFHYYDKDFNNEADTPDNFQSRRPNTSFCFLDIRSPGLGDTAMYLCATGGPGNTIYFGEGSWLTVV.

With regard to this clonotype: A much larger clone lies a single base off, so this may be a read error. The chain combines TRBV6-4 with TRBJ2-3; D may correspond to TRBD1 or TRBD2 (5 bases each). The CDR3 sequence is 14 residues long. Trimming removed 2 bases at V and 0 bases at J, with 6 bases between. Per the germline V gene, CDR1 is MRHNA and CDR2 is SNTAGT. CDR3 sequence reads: CASSDGGSTDTQYF. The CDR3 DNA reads TGTGCCAGCAGTGACGGGGGTAGCACAGATACGCAGTATTTT.

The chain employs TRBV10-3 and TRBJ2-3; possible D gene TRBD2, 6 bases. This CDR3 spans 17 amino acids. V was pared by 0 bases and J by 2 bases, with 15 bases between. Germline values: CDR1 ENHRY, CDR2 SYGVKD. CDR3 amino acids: CAISESQWQGLTDTQYF. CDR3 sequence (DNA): TGTGCCATCAGTGAGTCGCAGTGGCAGGGACTCACAGATACGCAGTATTTT.

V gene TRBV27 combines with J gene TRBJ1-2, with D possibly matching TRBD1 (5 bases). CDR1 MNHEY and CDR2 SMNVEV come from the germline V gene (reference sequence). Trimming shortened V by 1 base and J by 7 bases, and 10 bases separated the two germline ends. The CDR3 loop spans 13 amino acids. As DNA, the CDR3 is TGTGCCAGCAGTTTATGGTCAGGGAGTGGCTACACCTTC. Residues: CASSLWSGSGYTF.

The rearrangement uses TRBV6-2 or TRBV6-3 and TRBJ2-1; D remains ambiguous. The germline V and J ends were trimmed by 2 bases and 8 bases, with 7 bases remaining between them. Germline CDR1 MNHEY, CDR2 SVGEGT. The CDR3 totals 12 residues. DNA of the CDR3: TGTGCCAGCAGTTACCTTTCCTATGAGCAGTTCTTC. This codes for CASSYLSYEQFF.

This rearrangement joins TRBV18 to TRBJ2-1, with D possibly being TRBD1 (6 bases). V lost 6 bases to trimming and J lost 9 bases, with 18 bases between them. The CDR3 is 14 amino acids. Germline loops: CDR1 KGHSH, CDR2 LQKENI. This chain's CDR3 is CASSFGGSHVEQFF. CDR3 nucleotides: TGTGCCAGCTCCTTTGGGGGCAGTCATGTTGAGCAGTTCTTC.

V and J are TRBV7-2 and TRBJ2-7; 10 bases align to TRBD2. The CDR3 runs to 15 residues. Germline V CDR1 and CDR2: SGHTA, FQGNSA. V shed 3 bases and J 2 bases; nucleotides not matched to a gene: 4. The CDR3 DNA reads TGTGCCAGCAGCTTCGAAGCGGGGGGGACCTACGAGCAGTACTTC. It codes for CASSFEAGGTYEQYF.

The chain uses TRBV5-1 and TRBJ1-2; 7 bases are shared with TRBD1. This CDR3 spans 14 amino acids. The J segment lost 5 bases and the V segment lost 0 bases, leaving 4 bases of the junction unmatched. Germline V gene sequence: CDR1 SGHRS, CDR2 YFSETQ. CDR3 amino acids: CASSLADRSYGYTF. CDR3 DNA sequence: TGCGCCAGCAGCTTGGCGGACAGGTCATATGGCTACACCTTC.

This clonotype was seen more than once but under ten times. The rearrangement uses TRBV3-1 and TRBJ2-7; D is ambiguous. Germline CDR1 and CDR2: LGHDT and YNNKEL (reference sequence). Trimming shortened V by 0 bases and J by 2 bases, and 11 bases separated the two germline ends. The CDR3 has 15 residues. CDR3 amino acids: CASSQDPLPPYEQYF. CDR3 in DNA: TGTGCCAGCAGCCAAGACCCCCTCCCCCCCTACGAGCAGTACTTC.

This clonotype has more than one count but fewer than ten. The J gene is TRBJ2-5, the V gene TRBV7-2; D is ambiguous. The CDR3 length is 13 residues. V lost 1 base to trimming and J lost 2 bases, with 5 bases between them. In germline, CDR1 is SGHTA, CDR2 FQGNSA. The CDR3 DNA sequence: TGTGCCAGCAGCTTAGATGCTCAAGAGACCCAGTACTTC. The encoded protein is CASSLDAQETQYF.

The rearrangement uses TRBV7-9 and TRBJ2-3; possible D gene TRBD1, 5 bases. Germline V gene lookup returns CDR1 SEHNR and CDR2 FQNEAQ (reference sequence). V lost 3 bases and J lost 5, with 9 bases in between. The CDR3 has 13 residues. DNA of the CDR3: TGTGCCAGCAGCTTCGGCAGGGTAGATACGCAGTATTTT. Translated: CASSFGRVDTQYF.